The T cell receptor beta chain under discussion was sequenced for a study of blood T cell repertoires in COVID-19. Background on the study: Sites in the United States, Italy and Spain provided acute and convalescent COVID-19 samples. The analysed material was cDNA or gDNA that came from T cells, B-cell-depleted T cells, or PBMCs.

The CDR3 totals 15 residues. V dropped 0 bases and J dropped 8 bases, with 16 bases sitting between them. CDR1 and CDR2 (germline): ENHRY, SYGVKD. Authors' analysis steps: Amplification of reference gene primers was used by the study to estimate nucleated cell counts. Here immunoSEQ multiplex PCR was the method, and the copy in TCRdb shows in-frame clones only, minus some. V and J calls and clone size are given by that table; D and trimming were obtained from the DNA. Of approximately 170,000 clones in the sample, 86% are singletons; the top ten hold roughly 4%. The specimen sequenced was peripheral blood. The V call is TRBV10-3, the J call TRBJ1-2; TRBD1 is a possible D gene (5 bases). The clonotype was recovered from a woman between 65 and 79 years old with acute or convalescent COVID-19. CDR3 DNA: TGTGCCATCAGTGAGTCATCCCAGGGTACAGGCGGCTACACCTTC. Its translation is CAISESSQGTGGYTF.